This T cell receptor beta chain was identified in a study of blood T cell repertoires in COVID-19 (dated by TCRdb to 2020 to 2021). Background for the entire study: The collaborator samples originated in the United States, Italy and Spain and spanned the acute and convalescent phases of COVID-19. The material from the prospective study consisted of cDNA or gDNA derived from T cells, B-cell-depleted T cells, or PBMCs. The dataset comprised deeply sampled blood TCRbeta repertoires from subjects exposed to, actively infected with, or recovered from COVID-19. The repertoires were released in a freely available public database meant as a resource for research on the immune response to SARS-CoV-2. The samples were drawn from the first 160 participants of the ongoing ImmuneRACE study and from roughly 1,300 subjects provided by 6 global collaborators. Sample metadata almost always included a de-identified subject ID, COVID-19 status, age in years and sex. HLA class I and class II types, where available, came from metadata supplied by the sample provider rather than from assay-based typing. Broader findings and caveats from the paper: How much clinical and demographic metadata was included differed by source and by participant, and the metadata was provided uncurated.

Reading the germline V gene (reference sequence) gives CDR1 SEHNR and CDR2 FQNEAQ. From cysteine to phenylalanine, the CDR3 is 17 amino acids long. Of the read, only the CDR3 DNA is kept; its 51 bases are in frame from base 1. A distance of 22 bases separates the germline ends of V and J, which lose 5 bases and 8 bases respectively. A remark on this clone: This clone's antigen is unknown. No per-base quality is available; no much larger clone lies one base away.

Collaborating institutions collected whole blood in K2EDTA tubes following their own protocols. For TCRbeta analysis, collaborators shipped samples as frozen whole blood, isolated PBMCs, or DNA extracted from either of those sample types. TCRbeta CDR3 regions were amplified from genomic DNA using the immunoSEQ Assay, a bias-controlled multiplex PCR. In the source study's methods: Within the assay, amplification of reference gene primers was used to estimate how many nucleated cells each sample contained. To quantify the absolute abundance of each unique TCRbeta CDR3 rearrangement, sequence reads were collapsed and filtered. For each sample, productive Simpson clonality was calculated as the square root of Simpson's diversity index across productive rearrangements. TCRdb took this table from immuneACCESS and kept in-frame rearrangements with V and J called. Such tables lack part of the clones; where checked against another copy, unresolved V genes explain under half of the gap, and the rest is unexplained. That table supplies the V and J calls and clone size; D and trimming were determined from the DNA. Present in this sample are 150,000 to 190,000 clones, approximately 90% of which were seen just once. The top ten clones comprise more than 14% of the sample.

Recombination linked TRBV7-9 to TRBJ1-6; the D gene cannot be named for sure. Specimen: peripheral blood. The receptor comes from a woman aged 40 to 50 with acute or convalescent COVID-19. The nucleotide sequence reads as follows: TGTGCCAGCAGCGCCCGCACACCTATTGGCGGCCATTCACCCCTCCACTTT. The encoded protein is CASSARTPIGGHSPLHF.